One sample yielded the 8 T cell receptor beta chains listed below, sequenced in a study of beta chain features in type 1 diabetes. The study reverse transcribed the entire isolated RNA, so it sequenced expressed TCRB transcripts. Sequenced by immunoSEQ multiplex PCR; TCRdb stores in-frame clones only, minus some. The sample includes around 280,000 clones, approximately 8% of them seen just once. Specimen: central memory CD4+ T cells from blood. Receptors were obtained from a woman aged 18 to 35 in good health.

This chain links TRBV7-9 with TRBJ1-4, with D unresolved. This CDR3 is built from 15 residues. Per the germline V gene, CDR1 is SEHNR and CDR2 is FQNEAQ (reference sequence). Trimming cost V 4 bases and J 0 bases, with 9 bases left between them. CDR3 sequence: CASSSYGATNEKLFF. DNA for the CDR3: TGTGCCAGCAGCTCGTACGGTGCAACTAATGAAAAACTGTTTTTT.

The J gene is TRBJ2-3, the V gene TRBV2, with unresolved D. The CDR3 is 14 residues long. The germline V and J ends were trimmed by 4 bases and 2 bases, with 10 bases remaining between them. Germline V gene sequence: CDR1 SNHLY, CDR2 FYNNEI. The CDR3 region is CASSGALSTDTQYF. The CDR3, as DNA: TGTGCCAGCAGTGGGGCCCTATCCACAGATACGCAGTATTTT.

The chain uses TRBV7-2 and TRBJ2-3; the D gene is possibly TRBD1 (6 bases). Trimming removed 5 bases from V and 6 bases from J, with 12 bases in between. The CDR3 runs to 13 residues. Germline values: CDR1 SGHTA, CDR2 FQGNSA. The CDR3 is CASSQDQGDTQYF. The CDR3 DNA follows: TGTGCCAGCAGCCAAGACCAGGGGGATACGCAGTATTTT. Supplemented by reference TRBV7-2 and TRBJ2-3, the full variable domain reads GAGVSQSPSNKVTEKGKDVELRCDPISGHTALYWYRQSLGQGLEFLIYFQGNSAPDKSGLPSDRFSAERTGGSVSTLTIQRTQQEDSAVYLCASSQDQGDTQYFGPGTRLTVL.

The chain couples TRBV25-1 to TRBJ1-2; 9 bases align to TRBD1. Germline V gene lookup returns CDR1 MGHDK and CDR2 SYGVNS. The V gene end was trimmed by 5 bases and the J gene end by 8 bases; junction bases not matched to a gene: 6. The CDR3 is 13 residues long. CDR3 sequence: CASSNPGQGGYTF. The CDR3 coding sequence is TGTGCCAGCAGTAACCCGGGACAGGGAGGCTACACCTTC.

As DNA, the CDR3 is TGCGCCAGCAGCTTCGTTGAGGTGGGAGAGACCCAGTACTTC. Translation: CASSFVEVGETQYF. V usage is TRBV5-1 and J usage is TRBJ2-5, with D uncertain. The CDR3 is made up of 14 amino acids. V lost 2 bases and J lost 4, with 12 bases in between. Germline loops: CDR1 SGHRS, CDR2 YFSETQ.

The chain is built from TRBV6-1 and TRBJ2-3; D is undetermined. Germline assignment: CDR1 MNHNS and CDR2 SASEGT. The CDR3 runs to 13 residues. Trimming pared 4 bases from V and 8 bases from J, leaving 13 bases between. CDR3 nucleotide sequence: TGTGCCAGCAGTGTGAACCAGCAAGGTACGCAGTATTTT. Translating gives CASSVNQQGTQYF.

This clone was picked up a small number of times. The rearrangement uses TRBV4-1 and TRBJ2-7; unclear D gene. V shed 1 base and J shed 6 bases, with 13 bases lying between them. This CDR3 has 14 residues. Germline V gene sequence: CDR1 MGHRA, CDR2 YSYEKL. Written as DNA, the CDR3 is TGCGCCAGCAGCCAAGGGGGTCTATGGGGCGAGCAGTACGTC. Its protein product is CASSQGGLWGEQYV.

This clone has only a few counts. J is TRBJ2-5 and V is TRBV5-4, with 12 positions matching TRBD2. Germline V lookup: CDR1 SGHNT, CDR2 YYREEE (reference sequence). The CDR3 length is 16 residues. The trim removed 4 bases at V and 5 bases at J, leaving 9 bases unmatched. CDR3 nucleotides: TGTGCCAGCAGCGCCCGACTAGCGGGGGCCGGGGAGACCCAGTACTTC. Amino acids: CASSARLAGAGETQYF.